Below, 18 T cell receptor beta chains from the same sample are listed, as sequenced in a study of blood T cell repertoires in COVID-19. This table comes from immunoSEQ multiplex PCR, and its TCRdb copy is limited to in-frame clones, with some not included. The sample has some 150,000 clones, about 86% seen once; the top ten hold roughly 9.1%. What was sequenced was peripheral blood. Receptor source: a woman aged 55-69 years with active or convalescent COVID-19.

This sequence joins TRBV5-4 and TRBJ2-1; TRBD2 matches at 8 bases. The CDR3 extends over 15 amino acids. The V gene end was trimmed by 0 bases and the J gene end by 9 bases; junction bases not matched to a gene: 8. The germline V gene has CDR1 SGHNT and CDR2 YYREEE (reference sequence). In nucleotides, the CDR3 is TGTGCCAGCAGCTTGGGCCTAGCGGGCCGGGCTGAGCAGTTCTTC. The encoded protein is CASSLGLAGRAEQFF.

The rearrangement joins TRBV19 to TRBJ2-7; D perhaps matches TRBD1 (6 bases). V dropped 2 bases and J dropped 4 bases, with 15 bases sitting between them. The CDR3 contains 15 residues. Germline CDR1 LNHDA, CDR2 SQIVND (reference sequence). The CDR3: CASSILIQGGYEQYF. In DNA, the CDR3 is TGTGCCAGTAGTATACTGATACAGGGCGGTTACGAGCAGTACTTC.

This sequence joins TRBV5-5 and TRBJ1-6; D unresolved. Germline V CDR1 and CDR2: SGHKS, YYEKEE (reference sequence). The length of the CDR3 is 16 residues. Deletions cut 0 bases from V and 0 bases from J, with 7 bases between. The CDR3 nucleotides read TGTGCCAGCAGCTTGGAAAGTAGCTCCTATAATTCACCCCTCCACTTT. This codes for CASSLESSSYNSPLHF.

CDR3 in DNA: TGTGCCACCTCTTTGAGGGGCAATCAGCCCCAGCATTTT. Translated, it gives CATSLRGNQPQHF. The chain uses TRBV19 and TRBJ1-5, with unresolved D. V lost 10 bases, J lost 2 bases, and 12 bases lay in between. The CDR3 sequence is 13 residues long. Germline CDR1 reads LNHDA; CDR2 reads SQIVND (reference sequence).

The chain links TRBV19 to TRBJ1-1, with D perhaps TRBD1 (6 bases). The ends were cut back, 5 bases at V and 1 base at J, with 14 bases in the middle. CDR1 and CDR2 from the germline V gene are LNHDA and SQIVND (reference sequence). The CDR3 is made up of 15 amino acids. CDR3 residues: CASSWGLGENTEAFF. The DNA for the CDR3 is TGTGCCAGTAGTTGGGGGCTCGGGGAGAACACTGAAGCTTTCTTT.

The chain uses TRBV6-5 and TRBJ2-2, with TRBD1 matching 11 bases. V was clipped by 6 bases and J by 6 bases; unmatched bases: 3. The CDR3 runs 14 residues. Germline CDR1 and CDR2: MNHEY and SVGAGI. In DNA form, the CDR3 reads TGTGCCAGCAGGCCGGGACAGGGGGCCGGGGAGCTGTTTTTT. Its protein is CASRPGQGAGELFF.

This sequence joins TRBV7-9 and TRBJ1-2; 11 nucleotides align to TRBD1. The J segment lost 4 bases and the V segment lost 1 base, leaving 5 bases of the junction unmatched. The V gene's germline CDR1 is SEHNR and CDR2 FQNEAQ (reference sequence). The CDR3 contains 16 residues. This CDR3 is CASSLGTGGVFYGYTF. The CDR3 DNA reads as TGTGCCAGCAGCTTAGGGACAGGGGGCGTATTCTATGGCTACACCTTC.

The genes are TRBV2 and TRBJ2-7, with 8 bases that match TRBD1. The CDR3 consists of 15 residues. V lost 1 base to trimming and J lost 3 bases; unmatched junction nucleotides: 5. Germline CDR1 SNHLY, CDR2 FYNNEI. The chain's CDR3 is CASSEGQGRYYEQYF. The CDR3 DNA reads as TGTGCCAGCAGTGAAGGACAGGGGCGGTACTACGAGCAGTACTTC.

The V gene is TRBV7-2, the J gene TRBJ2-1, with a weak D call TRBD1 (6 bases). CDR1 is SGHTA and CDR2 is FQGNSA in the germline V gene. V shed 1 base and J shed 10 bases, with 23 bases lying between them. The CDR3 length is 17 residues. This CDR3 is CASSLGRGGGLTGEQFF. CDR3 DNA: TGTGCCAGCAGCTTAGGCCGGGGTGGGGGCCTTACCGGGGAGCAGTTCTTC. Filled out from reference TRBV7-2 and TRBJ2-1, the complete variable domain reads GAGVSQSPSNKVTEKGKDVELRCDPISGHTALYWYRQSLGQGLEFLIYFQGNSAPDKSGLPSDRFSAERTGGSVSTLTIQRTQQEDSAVYLCASSLGRGGGLTGEQFFGPGTRLTVL.

The chain is built from TRBV9 and TRBJ1-4; no clear D. CDR3 length: 15 amino acids. Germline V gene data show CDR1 as SGDLS and CDR2 as YYNGEE. V was shortened by 0 bases and J by 3 bases, with 9 bases between the two germline ends. The DNA of the CDR3 is TGTGCCAGCAGCGTAGAGGAGAGGGCTAATGAAAAACTGTTTTTT. It is translated as CASSVEERANEKLFF.

This clone has only a few counts. The chain carries TRBV9 and TRBJ2-7; D unclear. The germline gives CDR1 SGDLS, CDR2 YYNGEE. Trimming cost V 3 bases and J 3 bases, with 10 bases left between them. This CDR3 is 13 amino acids long. The CDR3 loop is CASSEQVNYEQYV. The CDR3 bases are TGTGCCAGCAGCGAGCAGGTCAACTACGAGCAGTACGTC.

The rearrangement joins TRBV6-5 to TRBJ2-3, with TRBD1 matching 9 bases. In germline, CDR1 is MNHEY, CDR2 SVGAGI. The CDR3 contains 15 residues. V shed 6 bases, J shed 0 bases, and the junction held 4 bases outside the gene matches. As DNA, the CDR3 is TGTGCCAGCAGGAAGGGACAGGGAAGCACAGATACGCAGTATTTT. Translated: CASRKGQGSTDTQYF.

This clone occurred a few times. This rearrangement joins TRBV5-1 to TRBJ2-1; the match to TRBD2 covers 8 bases. From germline, CDR1 is SGHRS and CDR2 YFSETQ. With 5 bases clipped from V and 5 bases from J, the junction kept 9 bases outside the gene matches. This CDR3 spans 15 amino acids. The CDR3 sequence: CASSETSARNNEQFF. The CDR3, as DNA: TGCGCCAGCAGTGAGACTAGCGCGCGGAACAATGAGCAGTTCTTC.

This chain joins TRBV19 and TRBJ1-4; D is unclear. Germline V CDR1 and CDR2: LNHDA, SQIVND (reference sequence). Trimming pared 6 bases from V and 6 bases from J, leaving 5 bases between. CDR3 length: 11 amino acids. This CDR3 is CASSGYEKLFF. CDR3 DNA: TGTGCCAGTAGCGGTTATGAAAAACTGTTTTTT.

The table lists this clone with many counts. The chain joins TRBV19 to TRBJ1-2; 7 positions match TRBD1. The CDR3 totals 14 residues. After removal of 11 bases from V and 1 base from J, the junction contained 10 bases not matched to a gene. In germline, CDR1 is LNHDA, CDR2 SQIVND (reference sequence). The DNA of the CDR3 is TGTGCCTCAATCGGACAGGAAAATAACTATGGCTACACCTTC. Translating it yields CASIGQENNYGYTF.

The chain has TRBV5-1 and TRBJ2-1; D is unresolved. Germline V gene lookup returns CDR1 SGHRS and CDR2 YFSETQ. Trimming removed 0 bases at V and 5 bases at J, with 6 bases between. The CDR3 totals 13 residues. The CDR3 is CASSLDSNNEQFF. The CDR3 region has the DNA TGCGCCAGCAGCTTGGACAGCAACAATGAGCAGTTCTTC.

DNA of the CDR3: TGTGCCAGCAGCCATCGGGACTACCGCACCGGGGAGCTGTTTTTT. It specifies CASSHRDYRTGELFF. The chain links TRBV3-1 (or the pseudogene TRBV3-2) to TRBJ2-2, with 7 nucleotides matching TRBD2. The CDR3 is made up of 15 amino acids. The germline CDR1 and CDR2 sequences are LGHDT and YNNKEL (reference sequence). V lost 3 bases and J lost 4; bases outside the gene matches: 5.

The V call is TRBV5-1, the J call TRBJ2-5, with 11 bases lining up with TRBD2. This CDR3 comprises 16 residues. Losses at the gene ends were 4 bases for V and 1 base for J; bases not matched to a gene: 6. Germline assignment: CDR1 SGHRS and CDR2 YFSETQ. The CDR3 DNA sequence: TGCGCCAGCAGCATCAATAGCGGGGGGGCCCAAGAGACCCAGTACTTC. Translated, it gives CASSINSGGAQETQYF.